This TCR beta chain is from a study of identical twins (dated by TCRdb to the mid-2010s). Some background on the complete study: The study deep-sequenced TCR alpha and beta repertoires from monozygotic twins, unrelated adults of various ages and cord blood to test whether fetal clonotypes persist. To rule out contamination, the twin experiments were replicated at different times with different library preparation protocols.

This clonotype has a handful of counts. Its antigen specificity is not known. No much larger clone exists at a distance of one base, and base qualities are not known. The germline V gene encodes CDR1 SQVTM and CDR2 ANQGSEA. The CDR3 sequence holds 13 residues, the cysteine and phenylalanine included. The only DNA kept is the CDR3, 39 bases in frame from the first base. The V end gives up 7 bases and the J end 7 bases, leaving 8 bases in the junction not matched to a gene. What the authors observed across the whole study: A weaker excess of twin sharing was found in beta out-of-frame sequences because the signal-to-noise ratio was lowered by fewer shared sequences. Conclusions relied on cross-sectional statistical analysis, since the same donors could not be followed over many years. Compared with coincidental sharing between unrelated individuals, out-of-frame TCR alpha sequences shared between twins had an excess of sequences with low generation probability. Abundant cord blood beta clonotypes had fewer insertions, young adult naive repertoires showed a similar but weaker trend, and memory repertoires showed no such trend. Zero-insertion analyses could be partly confounded by invariant T cells such as MAIT and iNKT, though diverse VJ usage argued against such confounding for most clonotypes. In monozygotic twins, out-of-frame TCR alpha sharing was systematically underestimated by recombination models, although the models agreed with sharing between unrelated individuals.

The library was prepared using 5' RACE. The sequencer listed for this sample is Illumina HiSeq 2000. A universal primer binding site was introduced by template switching, and a unique molecular identifier was present in the final cDNA, enabling accurate counting of TCR cDNA molecules. Specific primers in the conserved constant-segment region were used to synthesize first-strand cDNA for TCR alpha and beta chains. Each cDNA library was double barcoded, with a SMART-Mk sample barcode plus Illumina barcodes, to control for contamination. TruSeq adapter sequences, together with Illumina sample barcodes, were added in two successive PCR steps. The Illumina HiSeq platform was used with custom primers to sequence TCR alpha and beta cDNA libraries. The study's own analysis went as follows. MiGEC was used to process raw reads and extract unique molecular identifiers, and MiXCR was used to find CDR3 positions. Recombination models were inferred per individual with the repgenHMM and IGoR tools using an EM algorithm. The analysis of shared clonotypes was done with the tcR package in R, with sharing normalized by the product of cloneset sizes. To study raw recombination without the effects of thymic and clonal selection, out-of-frame nonproductive sequences were analyzed. The public reads were quality trimmed at Q25 with fastp and then assembled into clones with MiXCR by TCRdb, keeping productive beta chains. Rows with a matching CDR3 protein are joined into one entry that keeps the most common DNA and genes. The V and J calls, along with clone size, are taken from TCRdb and not from the paper's own processing. The sample profile shows some 500,000 distinct CDR3 sequences; about 20% of them were found once. About 0.93% of the sample lies in the top ten.

All donors were healthy Caucasians. The twin cohort comprised three pairs of female monozygotic twins, all aged about 18 to 30 years. CD4+ and CD8+ T cell populations were isolated with positive isolation kits from Invitrogen. The data were also submitted as part of a second study, on T cells expressing NK-cell markers. Reported in the second study: In sorted CD3+CD56+NKG2C+, CD3+CD56+NKG2C- and CD3+CD56-NKG2C+ T-cell subsets from 8 or 9 donors, TCR beta-chain repertoires were profiled. Seven of the eight sequenced donors were HCMV-seropositive and one was HCMV-seronegative. To restrict sorting to alphabetaTCR-expressing T cells, an anti-gammadeltaTCR antibody was added in several experiments. In six donors, the dominant CD3+CD56+NKG2C+ clonotypes were among the top 10 CD8+ clonotypes and accounted for about 1.0-7.5% of CD8+ T cells. Those dominant clonotypes were again the most abundant among CD3+CD56-NKG2C+ cells in a few donors, at 28.3-60.1%. It remained unclear whether the expanded NKG2C-expressing T cell clones were specific for HCMV antigens. All eight donors whose samples were sequenced were randomly selected healthy volunteers, three of them men and five women. A commercial ELISA kit detecting HCMV-specific IgG in serum was used to determine HCMV serostatus. MIGEC was used to demultiplex reads and group the reads by UMI, and MiTCR was used to assemble and quantify clonotypes. To remove erroneous sequences, TCR cDNA sequences were retained only when supported by two or more reads. Downstream repertoire analysis used the tcR package, and clonotypes were matched across fractions by CDR3 nucleotide sequence plus V segment. VDJmatch was used to annotate antigen specificity against VDJdb, with one amino acid substitution allowed in CDR3.

Sample: CD4+ T cells sorted from blood. The receptor was isolated from a woman under 30 in good health. The V and J segments used are TRBV29-1 and TRBJ2-2, with 8 bases in between that match TRBD2. The bases read TGCAGCGGTCAGCGGGAGTTCCGCGGGGAGCTGTTTTTT. Translated, it reads CSGQREFRGELFF.